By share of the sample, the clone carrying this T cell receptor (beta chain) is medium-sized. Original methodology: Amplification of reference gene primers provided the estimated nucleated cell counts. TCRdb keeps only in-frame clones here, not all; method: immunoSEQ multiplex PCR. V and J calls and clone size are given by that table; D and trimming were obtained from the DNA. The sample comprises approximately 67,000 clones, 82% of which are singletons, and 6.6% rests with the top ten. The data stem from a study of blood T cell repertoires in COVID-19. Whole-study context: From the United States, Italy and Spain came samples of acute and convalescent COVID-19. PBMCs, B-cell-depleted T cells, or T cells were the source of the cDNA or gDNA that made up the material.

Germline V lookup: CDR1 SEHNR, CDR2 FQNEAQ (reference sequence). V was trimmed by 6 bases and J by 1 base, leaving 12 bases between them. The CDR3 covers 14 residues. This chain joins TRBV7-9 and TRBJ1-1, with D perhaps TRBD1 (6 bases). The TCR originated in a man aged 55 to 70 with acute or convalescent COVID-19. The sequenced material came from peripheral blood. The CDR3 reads CASSFQGRNTEAFF. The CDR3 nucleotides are TGTGCCAGCAGTTTCCAGGGGAGGAACACTGAAGCTTTCTTT.